This TCR beta chain was profiled in a study of response to subunit inactivated influenza vaccine (dated by TCRdb to the late 2010s). Study-level background: To follow how T cells responded to a trivalent subunit inactivated influenza vaccine, the researchers relied on deep quantitative profiling of the T cell receptor repertoire. Overall results and qualifications from the work: The authors proposed that each seasonal influenza vaccination may bring in only a limited number of new T cells.

Interpreted using the paper, the time point label stands for: 45 days after influenza vaccine administration. The library was built by means of RT-PCR. Sequencing used an Illumina HiSeq 2500. Using fastp at Q25 and MiXCR, TCRdb reprocessed the public reads and kept productive beta chains. Merged by CDR3 protein, the rows form single entries marked with the most common genes and DNA. Across this sample there are 500,000 to 600,000 distinct CDR3 sequences, with around 13% seen only once. The top ten clones comprise approximately 14% of the sample. For this clonotype: Its antigen is currently not known. No base quality values were provided; no much bigger clone lies one nucleotide off.

The sequenced sample was PBMCs from blood, obtained around seven weeks after vaccination. This receptor was obtained from a man aged 50-59 years who received an inactivated influenza vaccine. Donor details come from another sample of the same person, matched by shared clones.

The DNA reads as follows: TGTGCCAGCAGCTTGGGGGACAGAAGGGGCAATCAGCCCCAGCATTTT. The resulting protein is CASSLGDRRGNQPQHF. The chain is made from TRBV11-2 and TRBJ1-5; TRBD1 fits 7 bases in the junction. For this chain, trimming is 3 bases at the V end and 2 bases at the J end, and the number of junction bases without a gene match is 7. Measured from the cysteine to the phenylalanine, the CDR3 is 16 residues long. Only CDR3 DNA is held: 48 bases, read in frame from base 1. CDR1 and CDR2 were assigned from the germline V gene as SGHAT and FQNNGV.